The clone carrying this T cell receptor beta chain was seen once. The germline V gene encodes CDR1 LNHNV and CDR2 YYDKDF (reference sequence). This CDR3 comprises 15 residues. Trimming took 3 bases from V and 5 from J, leaving 13 bases between them. This sample is part of a study of T cell changes during pregnancy in multiple sclerosis. The data were produced by immunoSEQ multiplex PCR, yet TCRdb's version contains in-frame clones alone and is incomplete. Of 88,000 or so clones in the sample, 92% were seen once. This receptor was obtained from a female donor with multiple sclerosis, enrolled in a pregnancy study. Sample: peripheral blood, taken before pregnancy. The V call is TRBV15, the J call TRBJ1-4; D might be TRBD1 (6 bases). The CDR3 here is CATSSGGTGNEKLFF. CDR3 coding DNA: TGTGCCACCAGCAGCGGAGGAACAGGGAATGAAAAACTGTTTTTT. Combining the CDR3 with reference TRBV15 and TRBJ1-4 gives the whole variable domain DAMVIQNPRYQVTQFGKPVTLSCSQTLNHNVMYWYQQKSSQAPKLLFHYYDKDFNNEADTPDNFQSRRPNTSFCFLDIRSPGLGDTAMYLCATSSGGTGNEKLFFGSGTQLSVL.